These 25 T cell receptor beta chains share one sample of origin, sequenced in a study of T cell changes during pregnancy in multiple sclerosis. TCRdb's table, derived via immunoSEQ multiplex PCR, lists solely in-frame clones and lacks some. The table lists more than 45,000 clones, about 88% of them singletons. This material consisted of CD4+ T cells from peripheral blood mononuclear cells, taken in the second trimester of pregnancy. These receptors were taken from a female donor with multiple sclerosis, enrolled in a pregnancy study.

The chain uses TRBV6-5 and TRBJ2-1, with 7 bases aligning to TRBD1. J was trimmed by 10 bases and V by 7 bases; bases with no gene match: 7. Germline V lookup: CDR1 MNHEY, CDR2 SVGAGI. The CDR3 contains 12 residues. For the CDR3, the DNA is TGTGCCAGCACCGACACAGGGGTGGAGCAGTTCTTC. Amino acids: CASTDTGVEQFF.

The chain employs TRBV7-2 and TRBJ2-1; maybe TRBD2 (6 bases). Per the germline V gene, CDR1 is SGHTA and CDR2 is FQGNSA. V shed 10 bases and J shed 7 bases, with 17 bases lying between them. This CDR3 is 13 amino acids long. The CDR3 sequence: CATTLGRWNEQFF. In DNA, the CDR3 is TGTGCCACTACACTGGGGAGGTGGAATGAGCAGTTCTTC.

The chain combines TRBV7-2 with TRBJ2-2; D is perhaps TRBD2 (7 bases). V was cut by 5 bases and J by 7 bases, with 17 bases left in between. The CDR3 is 15 residues long. Germline V gives CDR1 SGHTA, CDR2 FQGNSA. DNA for the CDR3: TGTGCCAGCAGCCCCCACGAGGGAGGGGGCGGGGAGCTGTTTTTT. It translates to CASSPHEGGGGELFF.

The chain links TRBV9 to TRBJ2-1; 9 bases are a match to TRBD2. From germline, CDR1 is SGDLS and CDR2 YYNGEE. After removal of 3 bases from V and 4 bases from J, the junction contained 14 bases not matched to a gene. This CDR3 spans 18 amino acids. CDR3 DNA sequence: TGTGCCAGCAGCGCACAGAGGGGCGGGAGGGCCAGGTACAATGAGCAGTTCTTC. This gives the protein CASSAQRGGRARYNEQFF.

The chain carries TRBV19 and TRBJ1-5; TRBD1 agrees at 8 bases. The germline V gene encodes CDR1 LNHDA and CDR2 SQIVND (reference sequence). CDR3 length: 18 amino acids. The J segment lost 0 bases and the V segment lost 4 bases, leaving 11 bases of the junction unmatched. CDR3 bases: TGTGCCAGTAGTACCAGAGGACAGGGAAGGGGTAGCAATCAGCCCCAGCATTTT. It translates to CASSTRGQGRGSNQPQHF.

The V gene is TRBV6-6, the J gene TRBJ1-5, with 10 bases identical to TRBD1. The CDR3 length is 15 residues. V lost 6 bases to trimming and J lost 5 bases; unmatched junction nucleotides: 7. In germline, CDR1 is MNHNY, CDR2 SVGAGI (reference sequence). CDR3 coding DNA: TGTGCCAGCAGCTATGGACAGGGGGAAGATCAGCCCCAGCATTTT. This codes for CASSYGQGEDQPQHF.

The CDR3 DNA sequence: TGTGCCAGCAGCCTGGGACAGCCCTTCTCTGGAAACACCATATATTTT. It specifies CASSLGQPFSGNTIYF. The V call is TRBV5-4, the J call TRBJ1-3, with 7 bases aligning to TRBD1. Germline CDR1 is SGHNT and CDR2 is YYREEE (reference sequence). V was pared by 4 bases and J by 0 bases, with 7 bases of the junction left unmatched. CDR3 length equals 16 residues. The variable domain in full, completed from reference TRBV5-4 and TRBJ1-3, reads ETGVTQSPTHLIKTRGQQVTLRCSSQSGHNTVSWYQQALGQGPQFIFQYYREEENGRGNFPPRFSGLQFPNYSSELNVNALELDDSALYLCASSLGQPFSGNTIYFGEGSWLTVV.

The chain is built from TRBV28 and TRBJ2-1; 8 bases align to TRBD1. The junction had 9 bases not matched to a gene; V was cut back by 7 bases and J by 4 bases. CDR1 is MDHEN and CDR2 is SYDVKM in the germline V gene. This CDR3 has 15 residues. The CDR3 DNA follows: TGTGCCAGCAACGAACAGGGGGAACGGTACAATGAGCAGTTCTTC. This gives the protein CASNEQGERYNEQFF.

On this clone itself: A much larger clone lies one base from this, so it may be a read error. V and J are TRBV18 and TRBJ2-7; 9 bases are a match to TRBD2. Germline CDR1 and CDR2: KGHSH and LQKENI. This CDR3 region has 15 residues. J gave up 3 bases and V 5 bases, and 8 bases lay outside the gene matches. CDR3 residues: CASSTTSGIFYEQYF. The CDR3 nucleotides read TGTGCCAGCTCAACGACTAGCGGAATATTCTACGAGCAGTACTTC.

The DNA of the CDR3 is TGTGCCAGCTCATTGGGACAGCGGCTCGAAAAACTGTTTTTT. Translation: CASSLGQRLEKLFF. The J gene is TRBJ1-4, the V gene TRBV18; the match to TRBD1 covers 7 bases. V shed 5 bases and J 8 bases; nucleotides not matched to a gene: 8. The CDR3 has 14 residues. CDR1 KGHSH and CDR2 LQKENI come from the germline V gene.

The rearrangement links TRBV30 to TRBJ2-1; 12 bases agree with TRBD2. Germline CDR1 and CDR2: GTSNPN and SVGIG (reference sequence). V was clipped by 8 bases and J by 10 bases; unmatched bases: 9. This CDR3 is built from 13 residues. The CDR3 DNA reads TGTGCCGCAAGACTAGCGGGAGTCGGGGAGCAGTTCTTC. Its translation: CAARLAGVGEQFF.

V gene TRBV14 combines with J gene TRBJ1-3; D is undetermined. Trimming stripped 3 bases from V and 3 bases from J, with 3 bases between. Germline V gene lookup returns CDR1 SGHDN and CDR2 FVKESK. The CDR3 consists of 12 residues. In nucleotides, the CDR3 is TGTGCCAGCAGCCATCTTGGAAACACCATATATTTT. It encodes CASSHLGNTIYF.

This rearrangement joins TRBV7-9 to TRBJ2-7; possible D gene TRBD2, 5 bases. CDR1 is SEHNR and CDR2 is FQNEAQ in the germline V gene (reference sequence). V lost 4 bases and J lost 5, with 12 bases in between. This CDR3 has 13 residues. The DNA for the CDR3 is TGTGCCAGCAGCTGGGAGCCCCGCCACGAGCAGTACTTC. This codes for CASSWEPRHEQYF.

The chain couples TRBV5-1 to TRBJ2-5; 9 bases match TRBD2. This CDR3 contains 16 residues. Germline assignment: CDR1 SGHRS and CDR2 YFSETQ. V trimming: 0 bases; J trimming: 4 bases; junction bases outside the gene matches: 7. CDR3 region: CASSLGSGRFAETQYF. The CDR3 nucleotides read TGCGCCAGCAGCTTGGGTAGCGGGAGATTCGCAGAGACCCAGTACTTC.

This clone was recorded only once. The chain has TRBV9 and TRBJ2-5, with TRBD2 matching 8 bases. Germline V gene sequence: CDR1 SGDLS, CDR2 YYNGEE. CDR3 length equals 15 residues. J gave up 4 bases and V 3 bases, and 8 bases lay outside the gene matches. CDR3 sequence: CASSAAGGRGETQYF. The DNA of the CDR3 is TGTGCCAGCAGCGCGGCGGGAGGCCGTGGAGAGACCCAGTACTTC.

The chain carries TRBV6-6 and TRBJ2-3; 9 nucleotides agree with TRBD1. The junction had 10 bases not matched to a gene; V was cut back by 6 bases and J by 6 bases. The CDR3 is made up of 15 amino acids. Germline V gene sequence: CDR1 MNHNY, CDR2 SVGAGI (reference sequence). The CDR3, as DNA: TGTGCCAGCAGGGAAAGGACAGGGGTACTCGATACGCAGTATTTT. This translates into CASRERTGVLDTQYF.

The J gene is TRBJ2-7, the V gene TRBV6-1; D gene unclear. The CDR3 consists of 11 residues. The germline V and J ends were trimmed by 5 bases and 7 bases, with 9 bases remaining between them. Germline loops: CDR1 MNHNS, CDR2 SASEGT. The CDR3 protein is CASSLVLEQYF. The CDR3 DNA follows: TGTGCCAGCAGTCTTGTGTTGGAGCAGTACTTC.

The J gene is TRBJ2-3, the V gene TRBV28; 11 bases align to TRBD2. This CDR3 has 17 amino acids. CDR1 and CDR2 from the germline V gene are MDHEN and SYDVKM. V trimming: 3 bases; J trimming: 2 bases; junction bases outside the gene matches: 7. CDR3 DNA: TGTGCCAGCAGTTTCTGGCCTAGCGGGAGGTCCACAGATACGCAGTATTTT. Translated: CASSFWPSGRSTDTQYF.

The chain employs TRBV5-1 and TRBJ2-2; 10 nucleotides match TRBD2. J lost 8 bases, V lost 5 bases, and 9 bases had no gene match. The CDR3 runs 15 residues. CDR1 and CDR2 (germline): SGHRS, YFSETQ. DNA of the CDR3: TGCGCCAGCAGGATAGCTAGCGGGAGCACGGGGGAGCTGTTTTTT. Translating it yields CASRIASGSTGELFF.

The chain links TRBV25-1 to TRBJ1-3; TRBD1 might be the D (6 bases). Trimming shortened V by 4 bases and J by 9 bases, and 13 bases separated the two germline ends. Germline CDR1 reads MGHDK; CDR2 reads SYGVNS. This CDR3 comprises 13 residues. This CDR3 reads CASSGTARGTIYF. Here the CDR3 DNA reads TGTGCCAGCAGTGGGACAGCCCGGGGCACCATATATTTT.

V usage is TRBV2 and J usage is TRBJ1-4, with TRBD1 matching 9 bases. V trimming: 4 bases; J trimming: 7 bases; junction bases outside the gene matches: 4. Germline CDR1 SNHLY, CDR2 FYNNEI. CDR3 length equals 14 residues. CDR3 sequence (DNA): TGTGCCAGCAGTGCCGGGACAGGGTCTGAAAAACTGTTTTTT. This gives the protein CASSAGTGSEKLFF.

The chain carries TRBV28 and TRBJ2-7; D is perhaps TRBD2 (6 bases). Germline V gene sequence: CDR1 MDHEN, CDR2 SYDVKM. The CDR3 spans 15 residues. With 7 bases removed from V and 5 bases from J, the gap between germline ends came to 21 bases. This CDR3 reads CASTQLIGGWHEQYF. DNA for the CDR3: TGTGCCAGCACCCAATTAATCGGGGGTTGGCACGAGCAGTACTTC. Full variable domain (missing parts from reference TRBV28 and TRBJ2-7): DVKVTQSSRYLVKRTGEKVFLECVQDMDHENMFWYRQDPGLGLRLIYFSYDVKMKEKGDIPEGYSVSREKKERFSLILESASTNQTSMYLCASTQLIGGWHEQYFGPGTRLTVT.

V usage is TRBV6-1 and J usage is TRBJ2-1; 11 nucleotides line up with TRBD2. CDR3 length equals 18 residues. Germline values: CDR1 MNHNS, CDR2 SASEGT. V shed 0 bases, J shed 0 bases, and the junction held 4 bases outside the gene matches. CDR3: CASSEAKLAGGSYNEQFF. Written as DNA, the CDR3 is TGTGCCAGCAGTGAAGCAAAGCTAGCGGGAGGCTCCTACAATGAGCAGTTCTTC.

The rearrangement uses TRBV5-1 and TRBJ1-1; 7 bases map to TRBD1. Germline V gives CDR1 SGHRS, CDR2 YFSETQ. Unmatched junction bases numbered 8, after V lost 4 bases and J lost 5 bases. The CDR3 length is 14 residues. The CDR3 DNA reads as TGCGCCAGCAGCATGACAGGGTGGGGTACTGAAGCTTTCTTT. It specifies CASSMTGWGTEAFF.

The chain is built from TRBV7-9 and TRBJ1-1, with 7 bases aligning to TRBD1. This CDR3 contains 14 residues. J was trimmed by 2 bases and V by 5 bases; bases with no gene match: 5. Germline lookup yields CDR1 SEHNR and CDR2 FQNEAQ (reference sequence). In DNA form, the CDR3 reads TGTGCCAGCAGCATACAGGGGTCCAACACTGAAGCTTTCTTT. Protein product: CASSIQGSNTEAFF.